Below are 25 T cell receptor beta chains sequenced from a single sample in a study of early T cells in non-severe SARS-CoV-2 infection. Each CDR3 protein gets one entry after TCRdb re-called the 5' RACE reads with MiXCR. The table includes fewer than 120,000 distinct CDR3 sequences, 10% to 15% detected once. The sample here was whole blood, taken at baseline. The receptor source for this set is an adult who was a healthcare worker with PCR-confirmed SARS-CoV-2 infection or an uninfected control (not recorded which).

J is TRBJ2-7 and V is TRBV7-9, with 8 positions matching TRBD1. The CDR3 has 16 amino acids. V lost 4 bases to trimming and J lost 0 bases; unmatched junction nucleotides: 8. CDR1 is SEHNR and CDR2 is FQNEAQ in the germline V gene (reference sequence). The CDR3 nucleotides read TGTGCCAGCAGCTGGGGGACAGGCGCGAGCTCCTACGAGCAGTACTTC. This gives the protein CASSWGTGASSYEQYF.

In its sample, this clonotype was seen a few times. This sequence joins TRBV5-6 and TRBJ2-3; D not certain. CDR1 is SGHDT and CDR2 is YYEEEE in the germline V gene. Deletions cut 0 bases from V and 6 bases from J, with 8 bases between. CDR3 length equals 13 residues. The CDR3 nucleotides are TGTGCCAGCAGCTTGGGATTGGGGGATACGCAGTATTTT. Its translation is CASSLGLGDTQYF.

The chain combines TRBV7-8 with TRBJ2-1; 7 bases map to TRBD1. CDR3 length: 16 amino acids. V trimming: 3 bases; J trimming: 8 bases; junction bases outside the gene matches: 13. In germline, CDR1 is SGHVS, CDR2 FQNEAQ. The CDR3 sequence: CASSLVRDSEGDEQFF. The CDR3 DNA sequence: TGTGCCAGCAGCTTGGTCCGGGACAGCGAGGGCGATGAGCAGTTCTTC.

This clonotype has only a few counts. This chain uses TRBV7-6 with TRBJ2-2; D gene uncertain. The CDR3 contains 15 residues. The V and J ends lost 5 bases and 2 bases respectively, with 12 bases between them. Germline loops: CDR1 SGHVS, CDR2 FNYEAQ. The CDR3 DNA reads as TGTGCCAGCAGCGTCGGACGACCCAACACCGGGGAGCTGTTTTTT. Its translation is CASSVGRPNTGELFF.

This chain links TRBV14 with TRBJ2-5; perhaps TRBD1 as D (6 bases). Germline V lookup: CDR1 SGHDN, CDR2 FVKESK. The CDR3 runs to 16 residues. V was clipped by 1 base and J by 0 bases, with 12 bases between them. CDR3 nucleotide sequence: TGTGCCAGCAGCCAAGTGGCAGGGGCCCACCAAGAGACCCAGTACTTC. Protein product: CASSQVAGAHQETQYF. Complete variable domain (other parts from reference TRBV14 and TRBJ2-5): EAGVTQFPSHSVIEKGQTVTLRCDPISGHDNLYWYRRVMGKEIKFLLHFVKESKQDESGMPNNRFLAERTGGTYSTLKVQPAELEDSGVYFCASSQVAGAHQETQYFGPGTRLLVL.

V and J are TRBV5-1 and TRBJ1-2; no firm D call. The germline V gene has CDR1 SGHRS and CDR2 YFSETQ. V lost 0 bases to trimming and J lost 1 base, with 4 bases between them. The CDR3 covers 13 residues. CDR3 sequence: CASSLVNNYGYTF. CDR3 in DNA: TGCGCCAGCAGCTTGGTGAATAACTATGGCTACACCTTC.

By its share, this clonotype is medium-sized. The V gene is TRBV7-8, the J gene TRBJ2-7; no definite D call. Trimming removed 0 bases at V and 7 bases at J, with 10 bases between. Germline V gene data show CDR1 as SGHVS and CDR2 as FQNEAQ. The CDR3 length is 13 residues. CDR3 coding DNA: TGTGCCAGCAGCTTAGCGCTGACGAGAGAGCAGTACTTC. Residues: CASSLALTREQYF.

This clonotype was found a few times. The chain joins TRBV29-1 to TRBJ2-1, with D perhaps matching TRBD2 (5 bases). Trimming shortened V by 3 bases and J by 0 bases, and 12 bases separated the two germline ends. This CDR3 region has 15 residues. CDR1 is SQVTM, CDR2 ANQGSEA, per germline. The CDR3 nucleotides read TGCAGCGTTGAGTTAGCGCAATTCTCCTACAATGAGCAGTTCTTC. It yields the protein CSVELAQFSYNEQFF.

This sequence joins TRBV5-1 and TRBJ2-1; 9 bases match TRBD1. This CDR3 contains 13 residues. With 4 bases clipped from V and 8 bases from J, the junction kept 4 bases outside the gene matches. Germline V CDR1 and CDR2: SGHRS, YFSETQ. This CDR3 is CASSPGQGHEQFF. The CDR3 DNA follows: TGCGCCAGCAGCCCGGGACAGGGCCATGAGCAGTTCTTC.

V usage is TRBV7-9 and J usage is TRBJ1-2; D gene ambiguous. The germline CDR1 and CDR2 sequences are SEHNR and FQNEAQ (reference sequence). This CDR3 contains 15 residues. V was shortened by 0 bases and J by 4 bases, with 12 bases between the two germline ends. The CDR3 spells CASSLAQVEAYGYTF. Written as DNA, the CDR3 is TGTGCCAGCAGCTTAGCCCAGGTTGAAGCCTATGGCTACACCTTC.

This clonotype was counted a few times. This rearrangement joins TRBV27 to TRBJ2-7; 9 nucleotides line up with TRBD1. This CDR3 region has 16 residues. The V gene's germline CDR1 is MNHEY and CDR2 SMNVEV (reference sequence). Losses at the gene ends were 5 bases for V and 2 bases for J; bases not matched to a gene: 10. The CDR3 is CASSPGTGPPTYEQYF. The CDR3 nucleotides are TGTGCCAGCAGTCCGGGGACAGGGCCCCCCACCTACGAGCAGTACTTC.

The chain combines TRBV6-2 or TRBV6-3 with TRBJ1-5; D might be TRBD1 (6 bases). The CDR3 extends over 15 amino acids. The germline V and J ends were trimmed by 6 bases and 7 bases, with 19 bases remaining between them. CDR1 and CDR2 (germline): MNHEY, SVGEGT. The CDR3 sequence is CASSSSTGLRQPQHF. CDR3 DNA: TGTGCCAGCAGCTCTTCTACAGGGTTACGGCAGCCCCAGCATTTT.

This clonotype has only a few counts. This chain uses TRBV11-3 with TRBJ2-1, with 8 bases matching TRBD2. Germline CDR1 and CDR2: SGHNT and YENEEA. The V segment lost 5 bases and the J segment 7 bases; nucleotides outside the gene matches: 4. The CDR3 contains 13 residues. The CDR3 here is CASSPGLVNEQFF. The CDR3 DNA follows: TGTGCCAGCAGCCCGGGACTAGTAAATGAGCAGTTCTTC.

This clonotype was found many times. This sequence joins TRBV30 and TRBJ2-1; D gene uncertain. V was pared by 3 bases and J by 0 bases, with 9 bases between. This CDR3 is built from 14 residues. Germline V lookup: CDR1 GTSNPN, CDR2 SVGIG (reference sequence). CDR3 protein: CAWRPTSSYNEQFF. DNA for the CDR3: TGTGCCTGGAGACCTACGAGCTCCTACAATGAGCAGTTCTTC.

The gene calls are TRBV7-4 and TRBJ2-7; no reliable D call. The germline gives CDR1 SGHVT, CDR2 SQSDAQ. V was clipped by 6 bases and J by 10 bases, with 7 bases between them. The CDR3 is 9 amino acids. The CDR3 bases are TGTGCCAGCAGGCCCCCTCAGTACTTC. Its protein product is CASRPPQYF.

The rearrangement uses TRBV20-1 and TRBJ2-2, with D perhaps matching TRBD2 (5 bases). Trimming stripped 5 bases from V and 1 base from J, with 17 bases between. Per germline, CDR1 DFQATT and CDR2 SNEGSKA (reference sequence). This CDR3 region has 16 residues. CDR3 nucleotide sequence: TGCAGTGCTCCCTTCAGTGAGGACTGGAACACCGGGGAGCTGTTTTTT. It is translated as CSAPFSEDWNTGELFF.

The gene calls are TRBV5-5 and TRBJ1-1, with unresolved D. Per germline, CDR1 SGHKS and CDR2 YYEKEE (reference sequence). With 2 bases removed from V and 0 bases from J, the gap between germline ends came to 8 bases. CDR3 length: 14 residues. The CDR3 bases are TGTGCCAGCAGCTTCTTGACCGTGAACACTGAAGCTTTCTTT. It yields the protein CASSFLTVNTEAFF.

This clonotype was counted only a few times. The chain has TRBV28 and TRBJ2-7, with D possibly being TRBD1 or TRBD2 (5 bases each). Germline CDR1 is MDHEN and CDR2 is SYDVKM. Trimming shortened V by 5 bases and J by 4 bases, and 9 bases separated the two germline ends. There are 12 residues in the CDR3. The CDR3 protein is CASSERGYEQYF. The CDR3 DNA reads TGTGCCAGCAGTGAGAGGGGATACGAGCAGTACTTC.

The CDR3 spells CASKITNSNQPQHF. The CDR3 DNA is TGTGCCAGCAAGATAACGAATAGCAATCAGCCCCAGCATTTT. This chain connects TRBV21-1 to TRBJ1-5. TRBV21-1 is tagged as a pseudogene. The CDR3 totals 14 residues.

This chain connects TRBV12-3 or TRBV12-4 to TRBJ1-6; no firm D call. This CDR3 is built from 13 residues. Deletions cut 2 bases from V and 8 bases from J, with 7 bases between. The CDR3 DNA is TGTGCCAGCAGTTTACCGGGGTATTCACCCCTCCACTTT. Translating gives CASSLPGYSPLHF.

The genes are TRBV3-1 and TRBJ2-3; 8 positions match TRBD2. J gave up 1 base and V 6 bases, and 6 bases lay outside the gene matches. Germline loops: CDR1 LGHDT, CDR2 YNNKEL (reference sequence). The CDR3 has 15 residues. The CDR3 nucleotides read TGTGCCAGCAGAGAACGGGAGGGGGGCACAGATACGCAGTATTTT. Translating it yields CASREREGGTDTQYF.

This clonotype was detected only a few times. The chain couples TRBV11-3 to TRBJ2-2; 8 bases match TRBD1. This CDR3 region has 16 residues. CDR1 is SGHNT and CDR2 is YENEEA in the germline V gene. The J segment lost 0 bases and the V segment lost 0 bases, leaving 0 bases of the junction unmatched. CDR3 in DNA: TGTGCCAGCAGCTTAGAGACAGGGGCGAACACCGGGGAGCTGTTTTTT. Residues: CASSLETGANTGELFF.

The chain combines TRBV12-3 or TRBV12-4 with TRBJ2-2; 14 bases map to TRBD2. J was trimmed by 7 bases and V by 6 bases; bases with no gene match: 10. CDR3 length equals 17 residues. The CDR3 spells CASSSGTSGREGGELFF. The DNA for the CDR3 is TGTGCCAGCAGCAGCGGGACTAGCGGGAGAGAAGGCGGGGAGCTGTTTTTT.

The chain employs TRBV6-5 and TRBJ2-3; D remains unclear. Germline V gene lookup returns CDR1 MNHEY and CDR2 SVGAGI. V was clipped by 8 bases and J by 0 bases, with 6 bases between them. The CDR3 totals 12 residues. CDR3 DNA sequence: TGTGCCAGCCGGTGGAGCACAGATACGCAGTATTTT. Translating it yields CASRWSTDTQYF.

This clonotype was recorded many times. V is TRBV28 and J is TRBJ1-6, with unresolved D. V lost 5 bases and J lost 8, with 10 bases in between. The CDR3 runs 13 residues. From germline, CDR1 is MDHEN and CDR2 SYDVKM. DNA for the CDR3: TGTGCCAGCAGTCTAGTGGCAGATTCACCCCTCCACTTT. It codes for CASSLVADSPLHF. The full variable domain, with the rest looked up from reference TRBV28 and TRBJ1-6, is DVKVTQSSRYLVKRTGEKVFLECVQDMDHENMFWYRQDPGLGLRLIYFSYDVKMKEKGDIPEGYSVSREKKERFSLILESASTNQTSMYLCASSLVADSPLHFGNGTRLTVT.